This entry describes one TCR beta chain. No antigen is known for it. There are no base qualities to consult, and no much larger clone falls within one base. This specimen belongs to a study of shared clonotypes between healthy human individuals (dated by TCRdb to 2020 to 2021). Regarding the study in general: The cohort included three men and two women between 18 and 49 years of age. Libraries were prepared and TCR repertoires were sequenced by different laboratories using diverse techniques, in order to increase sequencing depth and limit assay-specific biases. Leukapheresis yielded between about 0.9 and 10 billion PBMCs per donor. To estimate repertoire size and how much clonotypes are shared between individuals, the study performed deep sequencing of blood TCR repertoires from a handful of healthy adults. Overall study outcomes, separate from this receptor: Because the study included a small number of donors, the genetic and exposure-history diversity represented was limited. Based on pairwise subsampling, the degree of clonotype sharing among donors was expected to be affected by sequencing depth. Sampling was limited to blood, and TCR repertoires in tissue likely differ from TCR repertoires in blood.

Via the germline V gene (reference sequence), CDR1 is MNHNY and CDR2 SVGAGI. There are 14 amino acids in the CDR3, from cysteine to phenylalanine inclusive. The DNA shown is the 42-base CDR3, in frame from base 1. Cut back by 5 bases and 6 bases, the V and J ends lie 13 bases apart. Using the deep immunoSEQ assay, multiplex PCR amplified TCR CDR3 regions from genomic DNA. For each cell subset, the extracted genomic DNA was distributed evenly across all wells of several immunoSEQ 96-well plates, and each plate served as one replicate. For unsorted PBMC, 250 to 300 ng genomic DNA, equal to approximately 30,000 T cell genomes, was loaded into each replicate PCR. Ten immunoSEQ deep assay plates were used to sequence the unsorted PBMC genomic DNA. The purified libraries were quantified using a Qubit 3.0 fluorometer, sized with a Bioanalyzer 2100, and then quantified again using the KAPA Library Quantification kit. A separate single-read 150-cycle Illumina NextSeq 550 flow cell was used to sequence each immunoSEQ 96-well plate. The authors' analysis ran thus. Because only junctional sequences without quality scores were contained in the immunoSEQ output, filtering matching that applied to full-length reads could not be performed. Sequences were annotated with PyIR, a Python wrapper for IgBLAST v1.9, using IMGT germline references to assign V/J genes and CDR3. Reads were removed for weak V/J assignments (E-value above 1e-6), missing CDR3, stop codons, out-of-frame junctions, or ambiguous translated residues. A V3J clonotype was defined by an identical inferred V gene, J gene, and CDR3 amino acid sequence. Percentage overlap between repertoires was computed as shared unique clonotypes divided by the size of the smaller repertoire. Three approaches were used to assess repertoire richness: RTK rarefaction, the Chao1 estimator, and Recon v2.1 estimates of unobserved clonotypes. Drawn from immuneACCESS, this table holds only the in-frame rearrangements with V and J called that TCRdb kept. Clones are partly lost; checked studies trace under half to an unresolved V gene and leave the rest unexplained. V, J and clone size are those of that table, while D and trimming were read from the DNA. The sample table shows around 430,000 clones, and around 79% are seen once. Of the sample, less than 15% falls within the top ten clones.

Donors were healthy HIV-negative adults with no recently reported acute infections or vaccinations. Every donor was a Caucasian adult living in Nashville, Tennessee, USA. For unsorted samples, some 90 million PBMCs were counted and genomic DNA was extracted with the QIAamp DNA Blood Mini kit. Blood was collected by leukapheresis, and PBMCs were isolated by Ficoll-Histopaque density gradient centrifugation and then cryopreserved in liquid nitrogen vapor phase. The sample was PBMCs. The clonotype was recovered from a woman aged 40-49 years in good health. Some clones in this sample may be carry-over from other donors' samples. This sequence uses TRBV6-6 and TRBJ2-2, with a tentative D gene TRBD1 over 6 matching bases. The CDR3 sequence is CASSKLGGSGELFF. The nucleotide sequence reads as follows: TGTGCCAGCAGTAAACTAGGGGGATCCGGGGAGCTGTTTTTT.